These 25 T cell receptor beta chains originate from one sample sequenced in a study of post-analysis software for immune sequencing data (dated by TCRdb to the mid-2010s). The protocol used for the library was PCR. TCRdb lists the instrument as Illumina HiSeq 2500. To reduce PCR and sequencing biases, unique molecular identifiers were incorporated into the TCR beta cDNA libraries. The raw public reads went through TCRdb reprocessing: fastp at Q25, MiXCR clone calling, in-frame beta chains kept. Every distinct CDR3 protein forms one entry, paired with its most common genes and DNA. The sample records roughly 400,000 distinct CDR3 sequences, roughly 38% of which are singletons. Roughly 8.2% of the sample is held by the ten biggest clonotypes. These receptors have no known antigen. Summary of the overall study and its limitations: Significantly higher frequencies in patients than in controls were found for several TRBV segments, including TRBV5-6, TRBV5-1 and TRBV20-1.

The sequenced sample was blood. The receptors were gathered from a girl aged 2 to 10 with multiple sclerosis.

The chain links TRBV29-1 to TRBJ2-7; D tentatively reads TRBD1 or TRBD2 (5 bases each). The germline V gene encodes CDR1 SQVTM and CDR2 ANQGSEA. This CDR3 contains 13 residues. The V and J ends lost 7 bases and 6 bases respectively, with 19 bases between them. The CDR3: CSAGVGVACEQYF. The CDR3 bases are TGCAGCGCCGGGGTAGGGGTTGCCTGCGAGCAGTACTTC.

This clonotype was seen a few times. This chain connects TRBV4-1 to TRBJ1-1, with TRBD1 identical over 7 bases. Per the germline V gene, CDR1 is MGHRA and CDR2 is YSYEKL. Trimming took 2 bases from V and 1 from J; bases not matched to a gene: 7. The CDR3 loop spans 16 amino acids. CDR3 protein: CASSQRRQGRNTEAFF. The DNA for the CDR3 is TGCGCCAGCAGCCAACGCCGACAGGGACGGAACACTGAAGCTTTCTTT.

In its sample, this clonotype was seen a few times. V is TRBV7-2 and J is TRBJ2-1; D unresolved. This CDR3 is 13 amino acids long. V lost 2 bases and J lost 4, with 6 bases in between. Germline CDR1 and CDR2: SGHTA and FQGNSA. CDR3 nucleotides: TGTGCCAGCAGCTTATATCGGTACAATGAGCAGTTCTTC. Translation gives CASSLYRYNEQFF.

A few counts support this clonotype. This chain connects TRBV11-2 to TRBJ2-1; TRBD2 agrees at 7 bases. The CDR3 runs 15 residues. In germline, CDR1 is SGHAT, CDR2 FQNNGV. The ends lost 6 bases at V and 9 bases at J; junction bases unmatched: 14. CDR3 region: CASSFKRDPRVEQFF. Here the CDR3 DNA reads TGTGCCAGCAGTTTTAAGCGGGACCCCAGAGTTGAGCAGTTCTTC. The whole variable domain, remainder taken from reference TRBV11-2 and TRBJ2-1, is EAGVAQSPRYKIIEKRQSVAFWCNPISGHATLYWYQQILGQGPKLLIQFQNNGVVDDSQLPKDRFSAERLKGVDSTLKIQPAKLEDSAVYLCASSFKRDPRVEQFFGPGTRLTVL.

This clonotype was counted a few times. The rearrangement uses TRBV28 and TRBJ2-3, with a possible D match to TRBD2 (5 bases). The CDR3 loop spans 17 amino acids. Trimming pared 6 bases from V and 6 bases from J, leaving 25 bases between. Germline V lookup: CDR1 MDHEN, CDR2 SYDVKM. The CDR3, as DNA: TGTGCCAGCAGCCCCCTGTCCCGGACTGGGTCTCCCGATACGCAGTATTTT. Encoded protein: CASSPLSRTGSPDTQYF.

The chain joins TRBV9 to TRBJ2-5, with a weak D call TRBD2 (5 bases). Germline V gene lookup returns CDR1 SGDLS and CDR2 YYNGEE. The CDR3 runs to 15 residues. V dropped 5 bases and J dropped 1 base, with 15 bases sitting between them. The CDR3 sequence: CASSGGGGSQETQYF. In nucleotides, the CDR3 is TGTGCCAGCAGTGGAGGAGGCGGCAGCCAAGAGACCCAGTACTTC.

The V call is TRBV6-1, the J call TRBJ2-1; 16 bases align to TRBD2. CDR3 length: 14 residues. V was pared by 6 bases and J by 10 bases, with 3 bases of the junction left unmatched. Germline V gives CDR1 MNHNS, CDR2 SASEGT. The CDR3 nucleotides read TGTGCCAGCAGGGGACTAGCGGGAGGGTGGGAGCAGTTCTTC. Translated: CASRGLAGGWEQFF.

The chain couples TRBV7-9 to TRBJ2-7; TRBD1 might be the D (5 bases). The V end was cut by 2 bases, the J end by 3 bases, with 11 bases between. The germline gives CDR1 SEHNR, CDR2 FQNEAQ (reference sequence). The CDR3 runs to 14 residues. The CDR3 sequence: CASSLKNRYYEQYF. The CDR3 DNA reads TGTGCCAGCAGCTTAAAAAACAGGTACTACGAGCAGTACTTC.

This rearrangement joins TRBV10-3 to TRBJ2-1, with D perhaps TRBD2 (5 bases). The V end lost 4 bases, the J end lost 12 bases, and 16 bases lay between the germline ends. This CDR3 region has 13 residues. From germline, CDR1 is ENHRY and CDR2 SYGVKD. The CDR3 DNA sequence: TGTGCCATCAGTGTGCAGACTATAAGTGGGCAGTTCTTC. Its translation is CAISVQTISGQFF.

This clonotype came up a few times. The genes are TRBV7-3 and TRBJ2-5; D unresolved. Germline-derived CDR1 and CDR2 are SGHTA and FQGTGA. CDR3 size: 13 residues. Trimming left V 4 bases short and J 5 bases short, with 11 bases between. The CDR3 nucleotides read TGTGCCAGCAGCTCTCTCCCCAGTGAGACCCAGTACTTC. Translation: CASSSLPSETQYF.

Notes on this clonotype: A read error may account for a junction end that differs from germline. The rearrangement links TRBV7-7 to TRBJ2-7; no clear D gene. The CDR3 runs to 20 residues. Germline lookup yields CDR1 SSHAT and CDR2 FNYEAQ (reference sequence). CDR3 in amino acids: CASSLTDEESDPTPSYERYF. Written as DNA, the CDR3 is TGTGCTAGCAGCTTAACAGATGAGGAGTCGGATCCCACCCCCTCCTACGAGCGGTACTTC. Full variable domain (missing parts from reference TRBV7-7 and TRBJ2-7): GAGVSQSPRYKVTKRGQDVTLRCDPISSHATLYWYQQALGQGPEFLTYFNYEAQPDKSGLPSDRFSAERPEGSISTLTIQRTEQRDSAMYRCASSLTDEESDPTPSYERYFGPGTRLTVT.

V usage is TRBV7-2 and J usage is TRBJ2-5; D may be TRBD2 (7 bases). V was clipped by 5 bases and J by 10 bases, with 20 bases between them. The CDR3 is 14 amino acids. The germline V gene encodes CDR1 SGHTA and CDR2 FQGNSA. The CDR3 sequence is CASSPQGRGEIQYF. CDR3 DNA sequence: TGTGCCAGCAGCCCCCAAGGGAGGGGGGAAATCCAGTACTTC.

The gene calls are TRBV6-5 and TRBJ2-2, with D maybe TRBD2 (6 bases). Germline V gene lookup returns CDR1 MNHEY and CDR2 SVGAGI. V was trimmed by 9 bases and J by 6 bases, leaving 14 bases between them. The CDR3 consists of 13 residues. In nucleotides, the CDR3 is TGTGCCAGTAGGGCTAGCGTCGCCGGGGAGCTGTTTTTT. Translating gives CASRASVAGELFF.

This clonotype was seen a handful of times. This rearrangement joins TRBV9 to TRBJ2-5, with D possibly called TRBD1 or TRBD2 (5 bases each). Per germline, CDR1 SGDLS and CDR2 YYNGEE. Trimming removed 0 bases at V and 11 bases at J, with 17 bases between. The CDR3 loop spans 14 amino acids. The CDR3 reads CASSVGGSFGEQYF. Here the CDR3 DNA reads TGTGCCAGCAGCGTAGGGGGCAGTTTTGGGGAGCAGTACTTC.

This chain uses TRBV12-3 or TRBV12-4 with TRBJ1-2; D remains unclear. The CDR3 consists of 14 residues. Trimming stripped 6 bases from V and 0 bases from J, with 11 bases between. CDR3 sequence: CASSPTSANYGYTF. The CDR3 bases are TGTGCCAGCAGCCCAACGAGTGCTAACTATGGCTACACCTTC.

The V gene is TRBV2, the J gene TRBJ1-2; 9 nucleotides agree with TRBD1. From germline, CDR1 is SNHLY and CDR2 FYNNEI. The J segment lost 3 bases and the V segment lost 8 bases, leaving 7 bases of the junction unmatched. This CDR3 is built from 14 residues. CDR3 region: CASGDRALDYGYTF. CDR3 sequence (DNA): TGTGCCAGCGGGGACAGGGCTTTGGACTATGGCTACACCTTC. Full variable domain (missing parts from reference TRBV2 and TRBJ1-2): EPEVTQTPSHQVTQMGQEVILRCVPISNHLYFYWYRQILGQKVEFLVSFYNNEISEKSEIFDDQFSVERPDGSNFTLKIRSTKLEDSAMYFCASGDRALDYGYTFGSGTRLTVV.

This clonotype showed up just a few times. The rearrangement uses TRBV10-2 and TRBJ2-5, with unresolved D. This CDR3 region has 15 residues. Trimming took off 4 bases at V and 1 base at J, with 13 bases between the two ends. Germline CDR1 is WSHSY and CDR2 is SAAADI. CDR3 amino acids: CASSALEASQETQYF. Here the CDR3 DNA reads TGCGCCAGCAGTGCCCTCGAGGCTAGCCAAGAGACCCAGTACTTC.

This CDR3 is CASSLSAQETQYF. The CDR3 DNA sequence: TGCGCCAGCAGCTTGTCGGCTCAAGAGACCCAGTACTTC. J is TRBJ2-5 and V is TRBV5-1; D unclear. Trimming shortened V by 1 base and J by 2 bases, and 6 bases separated the two germline ends. CDR3 length equals 13 residues. Germline V gene lookup returns CDR1 SGHRS and CDR2 YFSETQ.

The chain links TRBV18 to TRBJ2-4; TRBD1 matches 7 bases. The end of the DNA aligns better with TRBJ2-7, so the J call may be wrong. The CDR3 is 13 residues long. The germline V gene encodes CDR1 KGHSH and CDR2 LQKENI. CDR3 coding DNA: TGTGCCAGCTCACCGACAGGGAATTACGAGCAGTACTTC. Translation: CASSPTGNYEQYF.

This clonotype came up a few times. This chain connects TRBV15 to TRBJ1-2, with TRBD1 identical over 10 bases. The CDR3 loop spans 16 amino acids. Germline CDR1 reads LNHNV; CDR2 reads YYDKDF (reference sequence). V was clipped by 0 bases and J by 4 bases; unmatched bases: 5. DNA for the CDR3: TGTGCCACCAGCAGAGATTCTTGGGACAGGGGCTATGGCTACACCTTC. Its protein product is CATSRDSWDRGYGYTF.

The chain links TRBV20-1 to TRBJ1-5; no definite D call. V dropped 4 bases and J dropped 7 bases, with 11 bases sitting between them. Germline loops: CDR1 DFQATT, CDR2 SNEGSKA (reference sequence). The CDR3 consists of 12 residues. CDR3 loop: CSATPSGQPQHF. As DNA, the CDR3 is TGCAGTGCTACCCCCTCGGGACAGCCCCAGCATTTT.

This clonotype appeared a few times. This sequence joins TRBV20-1 and TRBJ2-5; TRBD2 matches at 9 bases. This CDR3 is 17 amino acids long. Trimming at V came to 4 bases and at J to 2 bases, leaving 14 bases not matched to a gene. Germline V CDR1 and CDR2: DFQATT, SNEGSKA (reference sequence). The CDR3 nucleotides read TGCAGTGCTATCGAGGGTTATAGCGGGAGAGCTCAAGAGACCCAGTACTTC. Protein sequence: CSAIEGYSGRAQETQYF.

The V and J genes are TRBV11-2 and TRBJ1-1, with a weak D call TRBD1 (6 bases). With 5 bases removed from V and 0 bases from J, the gap between germline ends came to 13 bases. The CDR3 totals 15 residues. Germline-derived CDR1 and CDR2 are SGHAT and FQNNGV. The CDR3 DNA follows: TGTGCCAGCAGCCCAGGGGTCCTCCTGAACACTGAAGCTTTCTTT. Amino acids: CASSPGVLLNTEAFF.

The V and J genes are TRBV18 and TRBJ2-7; TRBD2 agrees at 9 bases. J lost 2 bases, V lost 5 bases, and 1 base had no gene match. The CDR3 contains 13 residues. The germline gives CDR1 KGHSH, CDR2 LQKENI. The CDR3 coding sequence is TGTGCCAGCTCAGCGGGAGGGACCTACGAGCAGTACTTC. Amino acids: CASSAGGTYEQYF.

V usage is TRBV7-2 and J usage is TRBJ2-6; D ambiguous. Trimming removed 0 bases from V and 8 bases from J, with 8 bases in between. Germline lookup yields CDR1 SGHTA and CDR2 FQGNSA. This CDR3 is 14 amino acids long. The CDR3 region is CASSLARDSNVLTF. In DNA form, the CDR3 reads TGTGCCAGCAGCTTAGCCCGCGACTCCAACGTCCTGACTTTC.